This note documents a single T cell receptor (beta chain) sequence. Its antigen is currently not known. Within one base of it there is no much larger clone, and no base qualities were kept. Samples from volunteer blood donors who had recovered from COVID-19 were contributed by a second Seattle source. Whole blood was collected in K2EDTA tubes by collaborating institutions according to the institutions' own protocols. Collaborator samples were shipped for TCRbeta analysis as frozen whole blood, isolated PBMCs, or DNA extracted from either sample type. TCRbeta CDR3 regions were amplified from genomic DNA using the immunoSEQ Assay, a bias-controlled multiplex PCR. As for how the authors treated the data: Within the assay, amplification of reference gene primers was used to estimate how many nucleated cells each sample contained. To quantify the absolute abundance of each unique TCRbeta CDR3 rearrangement, sequence reads were collapsed and filtered. For each sample, productive Simpson clonality was calculated as the square root of Simpson's diversity index over productive rearrangements. This is the immuneACCESS table as TCRdb keeps it, with only in-frame sequences that have V and J called. A part of the clones is gone; compared with another copy, unresolved V genes explain less than half, and the rest is unexplained. V, J and clone size reflect that table, while D and trimming were determined from the DNA. The sample table holds over 200,000 clones, of which around 90% were seen once. The ten largest make up about 6.5% of the sample.

V drops 0 bases and J drops 3 bases, leaving 11 bases in between. The CDR3 runs 15 amino acids, cysteine and phenylalanine included. Only the CDR3 portion is preserved as DNA: 45 bases, with reading frame beginning at the first base. CDR1 SGDLS and CDR2 YYNGEE are derived from the germline V gene. The record originates from a study of blood T cell repertoires in COVID-19 (dated by TCRdb to 2019 to 2021). For the study in its entirety: Samples covering the acute and convalescent phases of COVID-19 were provided by collaborators in the United States, Italy and Spain. The prospective study material was composed of cDNA or gDNA derived from T cells, B-cell-depleted T cells, or PBMCs. Deeply sampled blood TCRbeta repertoires from subjects exposed to, actively infected with, or recovered from COVID-19 were included in the dataset. The repertoires were released in a freely available public database meant as a resource for research on the immune response to SARS-CoV-2. The samples were drawn from two sources: the first 160 participants of the ongoing ImmuneRACE study, and 1,200 or so subjects contributed by 6 global collaborators. A de-identified subject ID, COVID-19 status, age in years and sex were almost always included in the sample metadata. HLA class I and class II types, where available, came from metadata supplied by the sample provider rather than from assay-based typing. The full study reports these points: How much clinical and demographic metadata was included differed by source and by participant, and the metadata was provided uncurated.

This clonotype was obtained from a man aged 55 to 69 who had recovered from COVID-19. This chain is built from TRBV9 and TRBJ2-3, with TRBD2 perhaps the D gene, on 7 matching bases. The sample consisted of peripheral blood. The DNA sequence is given as TGTGCCAGCAGCGTAGAGGGGGGGCCAACAGATACGCAGTATTTT. The resulting protein is CASSVEGGPTDTQYF.